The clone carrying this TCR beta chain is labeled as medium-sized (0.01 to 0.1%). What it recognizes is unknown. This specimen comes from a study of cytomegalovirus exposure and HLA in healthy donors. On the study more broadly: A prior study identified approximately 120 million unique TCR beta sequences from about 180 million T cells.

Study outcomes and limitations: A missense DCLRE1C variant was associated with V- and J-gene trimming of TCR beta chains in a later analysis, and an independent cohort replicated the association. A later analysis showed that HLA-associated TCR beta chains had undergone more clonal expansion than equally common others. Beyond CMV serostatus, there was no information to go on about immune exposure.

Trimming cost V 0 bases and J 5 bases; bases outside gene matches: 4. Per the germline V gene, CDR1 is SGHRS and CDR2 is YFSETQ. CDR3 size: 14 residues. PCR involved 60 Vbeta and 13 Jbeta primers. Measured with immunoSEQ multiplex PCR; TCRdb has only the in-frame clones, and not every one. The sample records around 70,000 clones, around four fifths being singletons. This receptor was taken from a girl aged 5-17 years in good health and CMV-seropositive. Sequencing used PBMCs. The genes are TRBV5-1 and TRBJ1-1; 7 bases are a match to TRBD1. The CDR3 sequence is CASSLAGGGTEAFF. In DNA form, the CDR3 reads TGCGCCAGCAGCTTGGCAGGGGGAGGAACTGAAGCTTTCTTT. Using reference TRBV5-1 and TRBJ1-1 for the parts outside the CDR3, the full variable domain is KAGVTQTPRYLIKTRGQQVTLSCSPISGHRSVSWYQQTPGQGLQFLFEYFSETQRNKGNFPGRFSGRQFSNSRSEMNVSTLELGDSALYLCASSLAGGGTEAFFGQGTRLTVV.